This T cell receptor (beta chain) stems from a study of shared clonotypes between healthy human individuals. Clones were read by immunoSEQ multiplex PCR, and TCRdb kept only the in-frame ones, dropping some. This repertoire shows hundreds of thousands of clones, nearly 95% found once; its top ten account for approximately 25%. CD8 cells regarded as naive lacked CD45RO, were positively chosen for CCR7, and omitted terminally differentiated effector memory CD45RA+ cells. Study-level findings and limits: Sequencing depth was predicted to influence how clonotypes are shared among donors.

Germline V lookup: CDR1 SGHAT, CDR2 FQNNGV. V lost 4 bases, J lost 2 bases, and 12 bases stayed unmatched. CDR3 length: 18 amino acids. There are a few counts of this clone. The antigen is unknown. What was sequenced was naive CD8+ T cells sorted from blood. This chain uses TRBV11-2 with TRBJ2-7, with TRBD2 identical over 12 bases. This receptor was obtained from a man younger than 40 in good health. In nucleotides, the CDR3 is TGTGCCAGCAGCTCAACCAACGACGGACTAGCGGGAACCTACGAGCAGTACTTC. It codes for CASSSTNDGLAGTYEQYF.